The 8 T cell receptor beta chains reported below all come from one sample, sequenced in a study of immune evolution from preneoplasia to lung adenocarcinoma. The protocol was immunoSEQ multiplex PCR, while the TCRdb copy is restricted to in-frame clones and leaves out a portion. The data contain about 4,600 clones, roughly 85% of them singletons. Sequencing was done on a sample of FFPE invasive lung adenocarcinoma tissue. These receptors all come from a person in their fifties or sixties with lung adenocarcinoma.

V and J are TRBV4-1 and TRBJ1-4; D call uncertain. The V end was cut by 3 bases, the J end by 4 bases, with 12 bases between. The CDR3 is made up of 15 amino acids. Germline V lookup: CDR1 MGHRA, CDR2 YSYEKL. The CDR3 DNA sequence: TGCGCCAGCAGCCAGGGAAGCAGAGATAATGAAAAACTGTTTTTT. This sequence encodes CASSQGSRDNEKLFF.

The chain uses TRBV6-1 and TRBJ2-7, with 7 nucleotides matching TRBD2. The length of the CDR3 is 15 residues. Trimming at V came to 4 bases and at J to 1 base, leaving 7 bases not matched to a gene. The germline V gene encodes CDR1 MNHNS and CDR2 SASEGT. CDR3 in DNA: TGTGCCAGCAGTGCCTTAGCGGGTTCTTCCTACGAGCAGTACTTC. It encodes CASSALAGSSYEQYF.

There are a few counts of this clone. The chain links TRBV9 to TRBJ1-2, with D tentatively TRBD1 (5 bases). V gave up 3 bases and J gave up 2 bases, with 8 bases separating them. This CDR3 is built from 13 residues. CDR1 is SGDLS, CDR2 YYNGEE, per germline. The DNA of the CDR3 is TGTGCCAGCAGCGCGACAGTGAACTATGGCTACACCTTC. Translated, it gives CASSATVNYGYTF.

The count of this clone is one. V is TRBV2 and J is TRBJ2-2, with a tentative D call TRBD2 (6 bases). This CDR3 comprises 16 residues. V lost 3 bases and J 5 bases, leaving 16 bases between the germline ends. Germline CDR1 is SNHLY and CDR2 is FYNNEI. The CDR3 here is CASSDWTQGGTGELFF. The CDR3, as DNA: TGTGCCAGCAGTGATTGGACACAAGGAGGGACCGGGGAGCTGTTTTTT.

This chain links TRBV5-1 with TRBJ2-2; 9 bases map to TRBD1. V shed 6 bases, J shed 5 bases, and the junction held 11 bases outside the gene matches. From germline, CDR1 is SGHRS and CDR2 YFSETQ. The CDR3 is made up of 16 amino acids. This CDR3 is CASTLHRTGETGELFF. CDR3 nucleotide sequence: TGCGCCAGCACACTACATCGGACAGGGGAGACCGGGGAGCTGTTTTTT.

The CDR3 DNA reads TGTGCCTGGAGTGTACATGGGGCTGCCTACGAGCAGTACTTC. It encodes CAWSVHGAAYEQYF. This chain connects TRBV30 to TRBJ2-7, with D possibly TRBD1 on 5 matching bases. The germline gives CDR1 GTSNPN, CDR2 SVGIG (reference sequence). V dropped 0 bases and J dropped 2 bases, with 11 bases sitting between them. This CDR3 region has 14 residues.

The chain joins TRBV5-1 to TRBJ2-1; 11 positions agree with TRBD2. This CDR3 has 16 residues. The germline gives CDR1 SGHRS, CDR2 YFSETQ. V shed 1 base, J shed 5 bases, and the junction held 5 bases outside the gene matches. The CDR3, as DNA: TGCGCCAGCAGCTTGCACGGGACTAGCGGTGACAATGAGCAGTTCTTC. Translation gives CASSLHGTSGDNEQFF. The complete variable domain, with remaining parts taken from reference TRBV5-1 and TRBJ2-1, reads KAGVTQTPRYLIKTRGQQVTLSCSPISGHRSVSWYQQTPGQGLQFLFEYFSETQRNKGNFPGRFSGRQFSNSRSEMNVSTLELGDSALYLCASSLHGTSGDNEQFFGPGTRLTVL.

This chain joins TRBV18 and TRBJ1-5; TRBD1 is a possible D gene (6 bases). In germline, CDR1 is KGHSH, CDR2 LQKENI. CDR3 size: 17 residues. The germline V and J ends were trimmed by 3 bases and 0 bases, with 15 bases remaining between them. The CDR3 sequence: CASSPFGRGNSNQPQHF. CDR3 bases: TGTGCCAGCTCACCGTTCGGCAGGGGAAATAGCAATCAGCCCCAGCATTTT.